Following are 15 T cell receptor beta chains from one sample sequenced in a study of OX40 agonist ivuxolimab in advanced cancers. This table comes from immunoSEQ multiplex PCR, and its TCRdb copy is limited to in-frame clones, with some not included. Among about 100,000 clones listed, 90% were seen once. The source material was CD4+ or CD8+ T cells sorted from blood, sampled in a trial of the OX40 agonist ivuxolimab. These receptors were obtained from an adult with an advanced solid tumor such as melanoma, head and neck, liver or kidney cancer.

The gene calls are TRBV7-2 and TRBJ2-7; the match to TRBD2 covers 10 bases. Looked up from germline, CDR1 is SGHTA and CDR2 is FQGNSA. CDR3 size: 17 residues. The J segment lost 4 bases and the V segment lost 5 bases, leaving 14 bases of the junction unmatched. The CDR3 loop reads CASSITSGMGPFYEQYF. DNA of the CDR3: TGTGCCAGCAGCATTACTAGCGGGATGGGACCCTTTTACGAGCAGTACTTC. The entire variable domain, with the rest obtained from reference TRBV7-2 and TRBJ2-7, is as follows: GAGVSQSPSNKVTEKGKDVELRCDPISGHTALYWYRQSLGQGLEFLIYFQGNSAPDKSGLPSDRFSAERTGGSVSTLTIQRTQQEDSAVYLCASSITSGMGPFYEQYFGPGTRLTVT.

The CDR3 nucleotides read TGTGCCAGTAGTATTGTTTACCCGAACACTGAAGCTTTCTTT. It yields the protein CASSIVYPNTEAFF. The J gene is TRBJ1-1, the V gene TRBV19; D gene ambiguous. V was pared by 3 bases and J by 1 base, with 9 bases between. The germline V gene encodes CDR1 LNHDA and CDR2 SQIVND (reference sequence). The CDR3 is 14 amino acids. The full variable domain, rest sourced from reference TRBV19 and TRBJ1-1, is DGGITQSPKYLFRKEGQNVTLSCEQNLNHDAMYWYRQDPGQGLRLIYYSQIVNDFQKGDIAEGYSVSREKKESFPLTVTSAQKNPTAFYLCASSIVYPNTEAFFGQGTRLTVV.

The rearrangement uses TRBV7-6 and TRBJ2-3; 7 bases are a match to TRBD2. This CDR3 has 17 residues. V lost 5 bases, J lost 1 base, and 12 bases stayed unmatched. Germline CDR1 SGHVS, CDR2 FNYEAQ. The DNA of the CDR3 is TGTGCCAGCAGCCCCCGCTTCGGTGGGAGGGGCACAGATACGCAGTATTTT. It yields the protein CASSPRFGGRGTDTQYF.

This clone was counted between two and nine times. The genes are TRBV7-9 and TRBJ1-1, with a possible D match to TRBD1 (6 bases). Germline V gene sequence: CDR1 SEHNR, CDR2 FQNEAQ (reference sequence). The CDR3 loop spans 14 amino acids. Trimming took off 4 bases at V and 1 base at J, with 10 bases between the two ends. CDR3 loop: CASSYGGANTEAFF. CDR3 DNA sequence: TGTGCCAGCAGCTATGGGGGCGCGAACACTGAAGCTTTCTTT. Looking up the rest from reference TRBV7-9 and TRBJ1-1 gives the full variable domain: DTGVSQNPRHKITKRGQNVTFRCDPISEHNRLYWYRQTLGQGPEFLTYFQNEAQLEKSRLLSDRFSAERPKGSFSTLEIQRTEQGDSAMYLCASSYGGANTEAFFGQGTRLTVV.

The rearrangement uses TRBV19 and TRBJ1-1; D perhaps matches TRBD1 (5 bases). The CDR3 consists of 19 residues. Germline V gene sequence: CDR1 LNHDA, CDR2 SQIVND (reference sequence). Trimming removed 4 bases at V and 3 bases at J, with 27 bases between. Written as DNA, the CDR3 is TGTGCCAGTAGTACCTCTTCCACACGCCAGGGCCTGAGGGACACTGAAGCTTTCTTT. Protein product: CASSTSSTRQGLRDTEAFF. The full variable domain, in which reference TRBV19 and TRBJ1-1 provide the parts outside the CDR3, is DGGITQSPKYLFRKEGQNVTLSCEQNLNHDAMYWYRQDPGQGLRLIYYSQIVNDFQKGDIAEGYSVSREKKESFPLTVTSAQKNPTAFYLCASSTSSTRQGLRDTEAFFGQGTRLTVV.

The CDR3 DNA sequence: TGTGCCATCAGTGTGAGGGACGGGATCGACGAGCAGTACTTC. As protein: CAISVRDGIDEQYF. This sequence joins TRBV10-3 and TRBJ2-5, with D perhaps assigned TRBD1 or TRBD2 (5 bases each). The J call may be faulty, since TRBJ2-7 better matches the DNA end. Germline CDR1 and CDR2: ENHRY and SYGVKD. CDR3 length equals 14 residues.

This chain links TRBV7-6 with TRBJ2-5; maybe TRBD1 (5 bases). V lost 8 bases and J lost 2, with 12 bases in between. The CDR3 has 13 residues. Germline V gene sequence: CDR1 SGHVS, CDR2 FNYEAQ. In DNA form, the CDR3 reads TGTGCCAGCTCCGTCGCAGGGCAAGAGACCCAGTACTTC. This gives the protein CASSVAGQETQYF.

The chain joins TRBV11-3 to TRBJ1-5; D is possibly TRBD1 (6 bases). Germline values: CDR1 SGHNT, CDR2 YENEEA. Trimming removed 1 base at V and 2 bases at J, with 15 bases between. The length of the CDR3 is 17 residues. The CDR3 DNA is TGTGCCAGCAGCTTAGGAAACAGGTCAGGGGGCAATCAGCCCCAGCATTTT. Translation gives CASSLGNRSGGNQPQHF.

Turning to this clone: The same CDR3 can be traced to other DNA sequences in this sample. The V and J genes are TRBV5-1 and TRBJ2-7, with 11 bases aligning to TRBD2. Germline values: CDR1 SGHRS, CDR2 YFSETQ. V lost 3 bases and J lost 3; bases outside the gene matches: 2. There are 14 residues in the CDR3. The CDR3 protein is CASSSGTSGYEQYF. DNA for the CDR3: TGCGCCAGCAGCTCCGGGACTAGCGGCTACGAGCAGTACTTC.

The chain has TRBV21-1 and TRBJ2-7; the table assigns TRBD1, which was not confirmed against the DNA. TRBV21-1 is reported as a pseudogene. The CDR3 spans 14 residues. CDR3 amino acids: CASSKWTGGREQYF. For the CDR3, the DNA is TGTGCCAGCAGCAAGTGGACAGGGGGAAGGGAGCAGTACTTC.

For this clone: The same CDR3 is also encoded by other DNA sequences in this sample. The chain recombines TRBV28 with TRBJ1-5; 7 bases are a match to TRBD1. The CDR3 covers 14 residues. The germline CDR1 and CDR2 sequences are MDHEN and SYDVKM. The trim removed 2 bases at V and 7 bases at J, leaving 5 bases unmatched. The CDR3 nucleotides are TGTGCCAGCAGTTTACCAACAGGGGTCCAGCCCCAGCATTTT. Amino acids: CASSLPTGVQPQHF. Together with reference TRBV28 and TRBJ1-5, the CDR3 gives the full variable domain: DVKVTQSSRYLVKRTGEKVFLECVQDMDHENMFWYRQDPGLGLRLIYFSYDVKMKEKGDIPEGYSVSREKKERFSLILESASTNQTSMYLCASSLPTGVQPQHFGDGTRLSIL.

V usage is TRBV21-1 and J usage is TRBJ2-4; the table's D call, TRBD2, has no DNA check behind it. TRBV21-1 is labeled a pseudogene. The CDR3 extends over 21 amino acids. CDR3 amino acids: CASSKGRGGDLASEAKNIQYF. In DNA, the CDR3 is TGTGCCAGCAGCAAAGGGCGCGGGGGGGACTTGGCTAGCGAGGCCAAAAACATTCAGTACTTC.

The chain uses TRBV6-5 and TRBJ1-2; tentative D call: TRBD1 (6 bases). The CDR3 sequence is 15 residues long. V was shortened by 6 bases and J by 10 bases, with 24 bases between the two germline ends. In germline, CDR1 is MNHEY, CDR2 SVGAGI. CDR3 coding DNA: TGTGCCAGCAGCGGATTCCTACAGGGAATTAGTGCCTACACCTTC. It translates to CASSGFLQGISAYTF.

The chain joins TRBV2 to TRBJ2-3; 11 positions match TRBD2. This CDR3 region has 15 residues. Germline loops: CDR1 SNHLY, CDR2 FYNNEI. V shed 6 bases and J 4 bases; nucleotides not matched to a gene: 6. The CDR3 DNA is TGTGCCAGCAGGGTAGCGGGAGGGTATTCAGATACGCAGTATTTT. Its protein is CASRVAGGYSDTQYF.

The V gene is TRBV9, the J gene TRBJ2-5; no clear D. There are 12 residues in the CDR3. Trimming removed 3 bases from V and 0 bases from J, with 3 bases in between. Germline V CDR1 and CDR2: SGDLS, YYNGEE. The CDR3 nucleotides are TGTGCCAGCAGCGAGGACCAAGAGACCCAGTACTTC. As protein: CASSEDQETQYF. The variable domain in full, completed from reference TRBV9 and TRBJ2-5, reads DSGVTQTPKHLITATGQRVTLRCSPRSGDLSVYWYQQSLDQGLQFLIQYYNGEERAKGNILERFSAQQFPDLHSELNLSSLELGDSALYFCASSEDQETQYFGPGTRLLVL.